A selection of T cell receptor beta chains follows, all from one sample in a study of post-analysis software for immune sequencing data. Each CDR3 protein is one row after TCRdb ran MiXCR on the PCR reads. This table holds roughly 570,000 distinct CDR3 sequences, 34% found once. Sequencing was performed on blood. Every receptor here comes from a girl aged 2-17 years with multiple sclerosis. CDR3s include the opening cysteine and the closing phenylalanine or tryptophan. A D gene is named only where the DNA matches it firmly. A clone size is listed for some rows: how often the clone was seen (once, few, many), or a class if it is expanded.

>NA|TRBV5-1|NA|TRBJ2-7
CASSPNREAYEQYF
TGCGCCAGCAGCCCGAACAGGGAGGCCTACGAGCAGTACTTC
>NA|TRBV11-2|NA|TRBJ2-3
CASSSSRPADTQYF
TGTGCCAGCAGCTCTAGTAGACCGGCAGATACGCAGTATTTT
>NA|TRBV18|NA|TRBJ1-2
CASSPGTSYGYTF
TGTGCCAGCTCACCGGGCACCTCCTATGGCTACACCTTC
>few|TRBV9|NA|TRBJ2-3
CASSVENRVSDTQYF
TGTGCCAGCAGCGTAGAGAACAGGGTATCAGATACGCAGTATTTT
>NA|TRBV20-1|NA|TRBJ1-2
CSASGRNYGYTF
TGCAGTGCTAGCGGCAGGAACTATGGCTACACCTTC
>NA|TRBV27|TRBD1|TRBJ1-4
CASSPDRGATNEKLFF
TGTGCCAGCAGCCCTGACAGGGGGGCGACTAATGAAAAACTGTTTTTT
>once|TRBV20-1|TRBD2|TRBJ2-5
CSAPHSGESQETQYF
TGCAGTGCACCACATAGCGGGGAAAGCCAAGAGACCCAGTACTTC
>few|TRBV27|TRBD1|TRBJ2-5
CASSVQGKETQYF
TGTGCCAGCAGTGTACAGGGGAAAGAGACCCAGTACTTC
>few|TRBV7-8|NA|TRBJ2-3
CASSLGGGVLATDTQYF
TGTGCCAGCAGCTTAGGTGGGGGAGTCCTAGCGACAGATACGCAGTATTTT
>few|TRBV7-2|TRBD1|TRBJ1-2
CASSSYRDRSSYGYTF
TGTGCCAGCAGCTCGTACCGGGACAGATCGTCCTATGGCTACACCTTC
>many|TRBV5-6|TRBD1|TRBJ2-7
CASRLNDRAFTYEQYF
TGTGCCAGCAGATTAAATGACAGGGCCTTCACCTACGAGCAGTACTTC
>NA|TRBV12-3/TRBV12-4|TRBD2|TRBJ2-5
CASSLYGAGVEETQYF
TGTGCCAGCAGTTTATATGGAGCGGGGGTGGAGGAGACCCAGTACTTC
>NA|TRBV5-1|NA|TRBJ2-7
CASSLEQPYFYEQYF
TGCGCCAGCAGCTTGGAACAGCCCTACTTCTACGAGCAGTACTTC
>few|TRBV27|NA|TRBJ1-2
CASSRETGYGYTF
TGTGCCAGCTCTAGGGAAACGGGCTATGGCTACACCTTC
>NA|TRBV7-2|NA|TRBJ1-2
CASSLVGGYYGYTF
TGTGCCAGCAGCTTAGTTGGGGGTTACTATGGCTACACCTTC
>NA|TRBV4-1|TRBD1|TRBJ1-1
CASSRAWGSTGGDTEAFF
TGCGCCAGCAGCCGCGCATGGGGCTCCACAGGGGGCGACACTGAAGCTTTCTTT
>NA|TRBV12-3/TRBV12-4|NA|TRBJ2-6
CASSLGGVGANVLTF
TGTGCCAGCAGTTTGGGGGGTGTAGGGGCCAACGTCCTGACTTTC
>few|TRBV4-1|NA|TRBJ1-1
CASRPGGNTEAFF
TGCGCCAGCAGACCGGGGGGGAACACTGAAGCTTTCTTT